This T cell receptor beta chain was obtained from a study of Graves' ophthalmopathy and Graves' hyperthyroidism listed by TCRdb under 2018. Broadly, across the study: Peripheral blood was collected at initial diagnosis, prior to any treatment. The study used signatures of the TCR beta repertoire to tell Graves' ophthalmopathy apart from Graves' hyperthyroidism and to predict which patients would progress to ophthalmopathy. In total, 135 blood samples were TCR-sequenced: some 40 ophthalmopathy, some 75 hyperthyroidism and some 17 hyperthyroidism-to-ophthalmopathy patients. To explore V-J signatures distinguishing ophthalmopathy from hyperthyroidism, a discovery set of around 97 patients (fewer than 45 ophthalmopathy, roughly 55 stable hyperthyroidism) was enrolled. For independent validation, a separate cohort was made up of around 19 hyperthyroidism patients plus 17 patients who later progressed from hyperthyroidism to ophthalmopathy. In about six hyperthyroidism patients, the T-cell repertoires found in thyroid tissue were compared with those found in blood. After sampling, hyperthyroidism patients received methimazole starting at 30 mg daily, and ophthalmopathy patients received high-dose intravenous methylprednisolone. The 75 to 100 discovery patients were randomly split 7:3 into training and test sets. Study-wide conclusions, independent of this receptor: Sample size was not predetermined statistically, and investigators were not blinded to group allocation. The 13-signature model separated ophthalmopathy from stable hyperthyroidism with approximately 90% sensitivity and 81% to 82% specificity in cross-validation, and 80%/75% in the test set. Most expanded thyroid clonotypes with frequency above 0.001 were also detected in blood, suggesting blood repertoires may reflect the thyroid immune response. In validation, the model predicted ophthalmopathy progression with 55% to 71% sensitivity and about 73% specificity; some 13 predicted patients were CT-confirmed with GO in a median of approximately six months.

TCR beta CDR3 regions were amplified from RNA transcripts for repertoire sequencing. The first round of RT-PCR was done with HTBI primers and the Qiagen OneStep RT-PCR kit, and was followed by a second round of multiplex PCR, then size selection and purification. Libraries were sequenced on an Illumina HiSeq2000 using paired-end 100 bp reads. The original methods were these. SOAPnuke was used to process the reads, removing any read that contained adapters or uncalled bases, had a mean Phred below 15, or lacked an exact match to the constant primer or identifier. High-quality paired reads were merged with COPE v1.2.5. Unique nucleotide sequences were defined as clonotypes and aligned to IMGT TRB V, D and J references using MiTCR v1.1. The analysis was limited to V-J combinations with a frequency above 0.0001, which together covered around 99% of the repertoires. For each V-J combination, a TCR clonal expansion and chaos score was defined as F50 clonal expansion divided by the chaos observed in the TCRdist matrix. Welch's t-statistics and random forest were used to reduce the features to 10 to 15 V-J combinations, which were then used as input to a naive Bayes classifier. Thyroid-blood repertoire similarity was quantified with the Morisita-Horn index. The public reads were reanalyzed by TCRdb: fastp trimming at Q25, MiXCR alignment, in-frame beta chains only. Here each entry gathers all rows of one CDR3 protein and keeps the most common genes and DNA. These V and J calls originate from TCRdb's pipeline instead of the authors' own analysis. Recorded for this sample are about 400,000 distinct CDR3 sequences; around 17% of them occurred a single time. Of the sample, around 1.4% falls within the top ten clones.

The ophthalmopathy patients had moderately to severely active disease, with a Clinical Activity Score of 3 or higher, a NOSPECS grade of 4 or higher, and a disease duration of less than 3 months. Patients with other autoimmune diseases, uncontrolled infections, pregnancy or lactation were excluded from the study. Diagnosis relied on clinical symptoms, serum thyroxine, TRAb, thyroid ultrasound and orbital computed tomography. Using Ficoll-Paque density gradient centrifugation, PBMCs were isolated from 9 to 10 ml of fresh peripheral blood. Trizol reagent was used to extract the total RNA, and its quality was then checked on an Agilent 2100 Bioanalyzer. CDR1 and CDR2, looked up from the germline V gene, are MDHEN and SYDVKM. V loses 6 bases of germline sequence and J loses 5 bases, and the interval between the two ends is 11 bases. There are 13 amino acids in the CDR3, from cysteine to phenylalanine inclusive. This entry keeps only the CDR3 DNA: 39 bases, framed from base 1.

Turning to this clonotype: No antigen is known for it. One base away there is no much larger clone; base qualities are not given.

The sample was peripheral blood. The chain links TRBV28 with TRBJ1-5; TRBD1 might be the D gene, on 6 matching bases. The sequence derives from a woman between 18 and 30 years old with Graves' ophthalmopathy. Donor details come from another sample of the same person, matched by shared clones. The DNA sequence is given as TGTGCCAGCAGGGGGGCGATCCATCAGCCCCAGCATTTT. Translated, it reads CASRGAIHQPQHF.